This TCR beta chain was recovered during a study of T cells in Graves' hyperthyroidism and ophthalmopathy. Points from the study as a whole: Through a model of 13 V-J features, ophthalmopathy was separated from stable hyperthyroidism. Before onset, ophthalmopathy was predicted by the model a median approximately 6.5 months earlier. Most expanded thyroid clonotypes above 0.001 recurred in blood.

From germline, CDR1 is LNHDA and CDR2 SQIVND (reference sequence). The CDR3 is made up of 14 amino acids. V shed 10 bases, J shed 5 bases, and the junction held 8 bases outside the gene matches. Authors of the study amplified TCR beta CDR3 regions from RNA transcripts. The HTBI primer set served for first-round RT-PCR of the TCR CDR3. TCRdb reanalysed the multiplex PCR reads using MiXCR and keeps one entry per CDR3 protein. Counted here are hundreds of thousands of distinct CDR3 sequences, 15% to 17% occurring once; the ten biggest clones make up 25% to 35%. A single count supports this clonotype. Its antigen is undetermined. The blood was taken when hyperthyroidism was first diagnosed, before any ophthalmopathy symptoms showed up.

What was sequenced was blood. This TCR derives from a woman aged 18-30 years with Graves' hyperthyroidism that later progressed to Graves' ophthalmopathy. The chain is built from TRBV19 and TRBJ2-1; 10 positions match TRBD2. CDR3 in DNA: TGTGCCACCAGGACTAGCGGACCCCACAATGAGCAGTTCTTC. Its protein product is CATRTSGPHNEQFF.